The text below deals with one T cell receptor (beta chain). Antigen: not known. Every TCR cDNA molecule bore its own unique molecular identifier. Via MiXCR, TCRdb re-called the 5' RACE reads, giving one row per CDR3 protein. Of about 100,000 distinct CDR3 sequences in the sample, 4% to 4.5% are singletons; the top ten hold roughly 20%. This record comes from a study of spatial heterogeneity in lung cancer. Time point noted: sample taken at primary tumor resection. Unsorted samples of tumor, nontumor lung or frozen PBMC had their whole RNA sequenced. Study conclusions and caveats: Counts of expanded alpha and beta TCRs within tumors tracked the tumor nonsynonymous mutation count.

The source was lung tumor tissue, collected at surgery. The sequence was obtained from a male donor with early-stage non-small cell lung cancer.

CDR3 residues: CSAWLVDTQYF. The CDR3 DNA sequence: TGCAGTGCTTGGCTCGTTGATACGCAGTATTTT. The chain has TRBV20-1 and TRBJ2-3; D unclear. The V gene lost 5 bases and the J gene lost 6 bases, with 9 bases spanning the gap. This CDR3 region has 11 residues. In germline, CDR1 is DFQATT, CDR2 SNEGSKA (reference sequence).